This T cell receptor (beta chain) was sequenced in a study of cytotoxic CD8 clonotypes in ibrutinib-treated CLL. This clone occurred a few times. Trimming cost V 3 bases and J 0 bases, with 6 bases left between them. Germline CDR1 LNHDA, CDR2 SQIVND (reference sequence). CDR3 length: 15 amino acids. TCRdb keeps only in-frame clones here, not all; method: immunoSEQ multiplex PCR. The sample shows roughly 50,000 clones, around three fifths of them seen only once. The sample was PBMCs, taken after 24 months of ibrutinib treatment. The genes are TRBV19 and TRBJ2-6, with unresolved D. The origin of this receptor is a human donor with chronic lymphocytic leukemia. Written as DNA, the CDR3 is TGTGCCAGTAGTATTAAGAACTCTGGGGCCAACGTCCTGACTTTC. This translates into CASSIKNSGANVLTF.